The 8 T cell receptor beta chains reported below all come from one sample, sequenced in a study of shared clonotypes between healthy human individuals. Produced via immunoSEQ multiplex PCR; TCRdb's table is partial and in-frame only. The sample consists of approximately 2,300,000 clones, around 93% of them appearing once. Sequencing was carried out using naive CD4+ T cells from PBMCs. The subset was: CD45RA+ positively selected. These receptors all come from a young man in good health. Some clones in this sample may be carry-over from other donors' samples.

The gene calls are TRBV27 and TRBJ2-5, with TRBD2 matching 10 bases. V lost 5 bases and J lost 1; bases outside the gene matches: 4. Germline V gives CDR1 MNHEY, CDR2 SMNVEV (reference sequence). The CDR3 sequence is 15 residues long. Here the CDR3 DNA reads TGTGCCAGCAGTCTTTGGACTAGCGGCCAAGAGACCCAGTACTTC. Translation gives CASSLWTSGQETQYF.

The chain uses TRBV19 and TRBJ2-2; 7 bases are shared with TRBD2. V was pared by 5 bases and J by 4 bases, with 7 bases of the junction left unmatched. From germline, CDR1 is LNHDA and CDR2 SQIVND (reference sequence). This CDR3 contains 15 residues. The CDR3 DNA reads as TGTGCCAGTAGTGCCCCGGGAGGACTCACCGGGGAGCTGTTTTTT. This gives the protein CASSAPGGLTGELFF.

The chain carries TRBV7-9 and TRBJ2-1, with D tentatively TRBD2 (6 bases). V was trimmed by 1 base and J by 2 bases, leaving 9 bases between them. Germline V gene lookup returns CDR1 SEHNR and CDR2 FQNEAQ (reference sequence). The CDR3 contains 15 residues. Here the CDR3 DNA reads TGTGCCAGCAGCTTAGGGGCTAGCGCCTACAATGAGCAGTTCTTC. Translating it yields CASSLGASAYNEQFF. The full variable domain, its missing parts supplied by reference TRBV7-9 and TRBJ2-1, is DTGVSQNPRHKITKRGQNVTFRCDPISEHNRLYWYRQTLGQGPEFLTYFQNEAQLEKSRLLSDRFSAERPKGSFSTLEIQRTEQGDSAMYLCASSLGASAYNEQFFGPGTRLTVL.

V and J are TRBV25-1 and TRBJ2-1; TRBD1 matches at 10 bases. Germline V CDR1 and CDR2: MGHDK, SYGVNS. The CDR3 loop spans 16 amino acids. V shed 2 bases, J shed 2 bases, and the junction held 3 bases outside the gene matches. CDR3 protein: CASSETGTGAYNEQFF. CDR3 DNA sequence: TGTGCCAGCAGTGAAACCGGGACAGGGGCCTACAATGAGCAGTTCTTC. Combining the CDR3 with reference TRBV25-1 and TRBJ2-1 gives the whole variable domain EADIYQTPRYLVIGTGKKITLECSQTMGHDKMYWYQQDPGMELHLIHYSYGVNSTEKGDLSSESTVSRIRTEHFPLTLESARPSHTSQYLCASSETGTGAYNEQFFGPGTRLTVL.

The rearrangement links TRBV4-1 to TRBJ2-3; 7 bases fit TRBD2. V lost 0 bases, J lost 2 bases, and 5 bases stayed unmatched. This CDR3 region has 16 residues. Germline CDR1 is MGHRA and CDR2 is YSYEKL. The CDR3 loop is CASSQDASGLTDTQYF. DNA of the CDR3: TGCGCCAGCAGCCAAGACGCTAGCGGTCTCACAGATACGCAGTATTTT.

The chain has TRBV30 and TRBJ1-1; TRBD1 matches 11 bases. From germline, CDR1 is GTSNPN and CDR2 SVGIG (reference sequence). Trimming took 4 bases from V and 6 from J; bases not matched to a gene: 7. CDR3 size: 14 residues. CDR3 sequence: CAWKRDRGLAEAFF. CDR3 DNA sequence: TGTGCCTGGAAAAGGGACAGGGGGTTGGCTGAAGCTTTCTTT.

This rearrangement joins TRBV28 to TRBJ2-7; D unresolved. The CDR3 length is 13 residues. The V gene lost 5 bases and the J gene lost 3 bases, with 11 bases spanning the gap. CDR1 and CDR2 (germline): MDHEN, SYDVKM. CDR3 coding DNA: TGTGCCAGCAGTGTGCCCCCCTACTACGAGCAGTACTTC. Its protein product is CASSVPPYYEQYF.

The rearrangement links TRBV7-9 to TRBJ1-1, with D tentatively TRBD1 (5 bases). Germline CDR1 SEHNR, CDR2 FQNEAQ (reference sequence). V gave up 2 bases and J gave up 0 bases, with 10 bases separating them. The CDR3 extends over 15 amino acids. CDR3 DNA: TGTGCCAGCAGCTTAATCAGGGTCCTGAACACTGAAGCTTTCTTT. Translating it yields CASSLIRVLNTEAFF.